A selection of T cell receptor beta chains follows, all from one sample in a study of blood T cell repertoires in COVID-19. This table comes from immunoSEQ multiplex PCR, and its TCRdb copy is limited to in-frame clones, with some not included. In the table there are 150,000 to 190,000 clones, 85% to 90% of which are singletons. The material sequenced was peripheral blood. Source of these receptors: a woman between 35 and 50 years old with acute or convalescent COVID-19. Both conserved end residues are part of each CDR3.

CDR3 protein	V gene	J gene
CSATGQEPEQYF	TRBV29-1	TRBJ2-7
CASSQDGGTGAEKLFF	TRBV4-2	TRBJ1-4
CASSPKTVGPANTGELFF	TRBV7-2	TRBJ2-2
CASSSSGAYNEQFF	TRBV7-2	TRBJ2-1
CASSLGLAKDTQYF	TRBV5-1	TRBJ2-3
CASSFGRGDEQYF	TRBV7-3	TRBJ2-7
CSGDAGTVDNEQFF	TRBV29-1	TRBJ2-1
CAWSYQGSGELFF	TRBV30	TRBJ2-2
CASSYRGSNTIYF	TRBV11-3	TRBJ1-3
CASSQAGQGLNTEAFF	TRBV7-8	TRBJ1-1
CASSLELSGAYEQYF	TRBV5-4	TRBJ2-7
CAWYGQGQGFRSGNTIYF	TRBV30	TRBJ1-3
CASSPTQGITEAFF	TRBV18	TRBJ1-1
CASSSGVVDNEQFF	TRBV19	TRBJ2-1
CASSLSRYLRPSTDTQYF	TRBV27	TRBJ2-3
CASRASGGATGELFF	TRBV2	TRBJ2-2
CASSLEVANTEAFF	TRBV5-1	TRBJ1-1
CAWWQGGYNEQFF	TRBV30	TRBJ2-1
CATGKDYSNQPQHF	TRBV15	TRBJ1-5
CASSLASGGGEQFF	TRBV11-3	TRBJ2-1
CASSYNNRGDGYTF	TRBV6-5	TRBJ1-2
CASSNSGTSPYEQYF	TRBV27	TRBJ2-7
CASSGMPGQGSTDTQYF	TRBV10-1	TRBJ2-3
CASSPLWDRTYQETQYF	TRBV3-1/TRBV3-2	TRBJ2-5
CSVQGDGYTF	TRBV29-1	TRBJ1-2
CASSLQGAPGNQPQHF	TRBV10-2	TRBJ1-5
CASSLLDTTSATEAFF	TRBV5-8	TRBJ1-1
CASSPETHTDTQYF	TRBV18	TRBJ2-3
CASSRDRGGSTYEQYF	TRBV19	TRBJ2-7
CASSPDRNSPLHF	TRBV7-3	TRBJ1-6
CASSLSGKETQYF	TRBV12-3/TRBV12-4	TRBJ2-5
CASSFLPGLAGGYNEQFF	TRBV19	TRBJ2-1
CASSPIAGTYEQYF	TRBV13	TRBJ2-7
CASSTSRQGNTEAFF	TRBV7-3	TRBJ1-1
CASSYSGLGNQPQHF	TRBV6-5	TRBJ1-5
CASSLLTGTADLYGYTF	TRBV14	TRBJ1-2
CASSQSGVADTQYF	TRBV4-1	TRBJ2-3
CASTWTGDNSPLHF	TRBV27	TRBJ1-6
CATSDPFGYNEQFF	TRBV24-1	TRBJ2-1
CASSFQTGVGLETQYF	TRBV7-9	TRBJ2-5
CAISRGQTDQPQHF	TRBV10-3	TRBJ1-5
CASSPSGGAREQYF	TRBV4-1	TRBJ2-7
CATSRGGGRGDIGELFF	TRBV15	TRBJ2-2
CASSKGQVEKLFF	TRBV21-1	TRBJ1-4
CASSSWTSGRDTQYF	TRBV27	TRBJ2-3
CAWSTGGIGEKLFF	TRBV30	TRBJ1-4
CASSSWDRALDGELFF	TRBV19	TRBJ2-2
CASSYSSGGKETQYF	TRBV6-5	TRBJ2-5
CASRAGGNGYTF	TRBV6-5	TRBJ1-2
CAWSVQAINEKLFF	TRBV30	TRBJ1-4
CASSRQGSYNSPLHF	TRBV27	TRBJ1-6
CASSLSQGRELFF	TRBV7-2	TRBJ2-2
CASWASNTEAFF	TRBV28	TRBJ1-1
CAIDKTGVATYEQYF	TRBV6-5	TRBJ2-7
CASSQPGQGAFGELFF	TRBV4-1	TRBJ2-2
CASGLLSGWSEKVYNEQFF	TRBV12-5	TRBJ2-1
CASSQKAGNFYEQYF	TRBV3-1/TRBV3-2	TRBJ2-7
CASSQKLSDTQYF	TRBV4-2	TRBJ2-3
CASSFNSQPQHF	TRBV5-6	TRBJ1-5